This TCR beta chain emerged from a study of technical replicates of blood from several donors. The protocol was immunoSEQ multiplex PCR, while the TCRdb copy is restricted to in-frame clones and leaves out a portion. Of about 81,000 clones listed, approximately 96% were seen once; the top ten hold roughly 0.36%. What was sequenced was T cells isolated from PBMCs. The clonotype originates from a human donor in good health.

The CDR3, as DNA: TGTGCCAGCAGCTTAGTAGGTGGAGCCTACGAGCAGTACTTC. Translated, it gives CASSLVGGAYEQYF. The chain joins TRBV7-2 to TRBJ2-7; D call uncertain. V gave up 1 base and J gave up 2 bases, with 9 bases separating them. The germline CDR1 and CDR2 sequences are SGHTA and FQGNSA. The CDR3 has 14 amino acids.